This record covers a single TCR beta chain. The entry originates in a study of blood T cell repertoires in COVID-19. Germline lookup yields CDR1 SNHLY and CDR2 FYNNEI. The CDR3 extends over 15 amino acids. After removal of 10 bases from V and 0 bases from J, the junction contained 8 bases not matched to a gene. Authors' processing steps: Cell counts per sample came from amplifying reference gene primers. Produced via immunoSEQ multiplex PCR; TCRdb's table is partial and in-frame only. V, J and clone size are taken as reported in that table, and D and trimming were inferred from the DNA itself. The sample lists around 360,000 clones; about 90% were seen once. All enrollees were about 18 to 95 years old and from under 25 US areas.

This TCR was recovered from a woman under 40 who had recovered from COVID-19. The rearrangement links TRBV2 to TRBJ2-2, with 7 bases lining up with TRBD2. The specimen sequenced was PBMCs or T cells enriched from blood (not recorded which). The CDR3, as DNA: TGTGCCACCAAGGGGCTAGCGGCGAACACCGGGGAGCTGTTTTTT. It yields the protein CATKGLAANTGELFF.